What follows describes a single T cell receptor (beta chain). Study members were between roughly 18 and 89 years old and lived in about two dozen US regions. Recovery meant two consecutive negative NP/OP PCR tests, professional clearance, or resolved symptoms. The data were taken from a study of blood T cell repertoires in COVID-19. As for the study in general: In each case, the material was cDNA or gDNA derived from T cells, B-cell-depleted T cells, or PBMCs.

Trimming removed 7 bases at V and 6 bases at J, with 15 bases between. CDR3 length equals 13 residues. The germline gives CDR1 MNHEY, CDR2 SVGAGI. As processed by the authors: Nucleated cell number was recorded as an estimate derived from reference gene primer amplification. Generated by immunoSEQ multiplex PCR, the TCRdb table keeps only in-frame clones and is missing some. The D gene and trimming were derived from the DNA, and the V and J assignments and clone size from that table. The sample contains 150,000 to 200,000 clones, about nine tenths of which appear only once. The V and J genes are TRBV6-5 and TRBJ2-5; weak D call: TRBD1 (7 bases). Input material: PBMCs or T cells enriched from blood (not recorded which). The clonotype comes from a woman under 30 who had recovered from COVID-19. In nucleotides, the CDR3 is TGTGCCAGCACCCCCAGGGGGGTAAAGACCCAGTACTTC. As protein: CASTPRGVKTQYF.